One and the same sample provided the 29 T cell receptor beta chains below, sequenced in a study of shared clonotypes between healthy human individuals. CD45RO-negative, CCR7-positively selected cells formed the naive CD8 fraction, excluding terminally differentiated effector memory CD45RA+ cells. Here immunoSEQ multiplex PCR was the method, and the copy in TCRdb shows in-frame clones only, minus some. Of approximately 2,000,000 clones detected, around 93% appear once; the ten largest clones hold under 2%. The sequenced material came from naive CD8+ T cells from PBMCs. These receptors were collected from a man between 18 and 35 years old in good health. Some clones in this sample may be carry-over from other donors' samples.

The genes are TRBV5-6 and TRBJ1-1; TRBD1 matches at 7 bases. With 1 base clipped from V and 3 bases from J, the junction kept 3 bases outside the gene matches. From germline, CDR1 is SGHDT and CDR2 YYEEEE. The CDR3 runs to 14 residues. The CDR3 spells CASSLWRGHTEAFF. In DNA form, the CDR3 reads TGTGCCAGCAGCTTGTGGAGGGGGCACACTGAAGCTTTCTTT.

On this clone itself: Other DNA sequences in the same sample also yield this CDR3. The chain links TRBV5-6 to TRBJ2-1; D unclear. CDR1 and CDR2 from the germline V gene are SGHDT and YYEEEE. The CDR3 runs 13 residues. The V gene lost 0 bases and the J gene lost 5 bases, with 6 bases spanning the gap. The CDR3 DNA reads as TGTGCCAGCAGCTTGGGGCCTGACAATGAGCAGTTCTTC. As protein: CASSLGPDNEQFF.

The chain has TRBV7-9 and TRBJ2-7; maybe TRBD2 (6 bases). The CDR3 is made up of 13 amino acids. The V end was cut by 7 bases, the J end by 4 bases, with 14 bases between. Germline V gives CDR1 SEHNR, CDR2 FQNEAQ (reference sequence). CDR3 protein: CASNLEGWYEQYF. The CDR3 nucleotides read TGTGCCAGCAACCTGGAGGGGTGGTACGAGCAGTACTTC.

This chain connects TRBV10-2 to TRBJ2-1; the match to TRBD2 covers 9 bases. The CDR3 covers 16 residues. Trimming at V came to 3 bases and at J to 5 bases, leaving 8 bases not matched to a gene. Germline V gene data show CDR1 as WSHSY and CDR2 as SAAADI. The CDR3 reads CASSDPWREGDNEQFF. CDR3 nucleotide sequence: TGCGCCAGCAGTGACCCCTGGCGGGAGGGAGACAATGAGCAGTTCTTC.

CDR3 bases: TGTGCCACCAGCTCAGGGGGAGAAAGGTCCTACAATGAGCAGTTCTTC. Encoded protein: CATSSGGERSYNEQFF. The chain joins TRBV15 to TRBJ2-1, with 7 bases lining up with TRBD1. CDR3 length: 16 residues. J lost 1 base, V lost 5 bases, and 8 bases had no gene match. The germline CDR1 and CDR2 sequences are LNHNV and YYDKDF (reference sequence).

Concerning this clone itself: This sample includes further DNA sequences coding for the same CDR3. V usage is TRBV10-3 and J usage is TRBJ2-7; D perhaps matches TRBD2 (6 bases). The V end lost 0 bases, the J end lost 0 bases, and 6 bases lay between the germline ends. CDR3 length equals 14 residues. Looked up from germline, CDR1 is ENHRY and CDR2 is SYGVKD. The CDR3 bases are TGTGCCATCAGTGAGTCGGGGGGCTCCTACGAGCAGTACTTC. Translating gives CAISESGGSYEQYF.

The gene calls are TRBV28 and TRBJ2-3, with a weak D call TRBD1 (6 bases). Germline CDR1 and CDR2: MDHEN and SYDVKM. V was trimmed by 6 bases and J by 5 bases, leaving 9 bases between them. This CDR3 comprises 12 residues. CDR3 in DNA: TGTGCCAGCAGCCCCAGGGGAGATACGCAGTATTTT. Encoded protein: CASSPRGDTQYF.

The V and J genes are TRBV7-9 and TRBJ2-1, with a weak D call TRBD2 (6 bases). This CDR3 contains 15 residues. In germline, CDR1 is SEHNR, CDR2 FQNEAQ (reference sequence). Trimming cost V 6 bases and J 6 bases, with 18 bases left between them. The CDR3 sequence: CASSLLRAGLNEQFF. The CDR3 DNA reads TGTGCCAGCAGTTTGCTTAGGGCGGGGCTCAATGAGCAGTTCTTC.

This clone was seen just once. Other DNA sequences in this sample translate to the same CDR3. The V gene is TRBV4-1, the J gene TRBJ2-2, with D tentatively TRBD2 (5 bases). Deletions cut 1 base from V and 5 bases from J, with 8 bases between. The germline CDR1 and CDR2 sequences are MGHRA and YSYEKL. CDR3 length: 14 amino acids. The CDR3, as DNA: TGCGCCAGCAGCCAAGTCGGCGGGACCGGGGAGCTGTTTTTT. This gives the protein CASSQVGGTGELFF.

The V gene is TRBV7-9, the J gene TRBJ2-1; 8 bases fit TRBD2. Trimming cost V 4 bases and J 8 bases; bases outside gene matches: 1. Germline V lookup: CDR1 SEHNR, CDR2 FQNEAQ (reference sequence). CDR3 length: 12 residues. CDR3 loop: CASSSTSDEQFF. Here the CDR3 DNA reads TGTGCCAGCAGCTCGACTAGCGATGAGCAGTTCTTC.

The chain employs TRBV11-2 and TRBJ2-2; a possible D gene is TRBD1 (6 bases). Looked up from germline, CDR1 is SGHAT and CDR2 is FQNNGV. The CDR3 has 14 residues. The germline V and J ends were trimmed by 10 bases and 5 bases, with 17 bases remaining between them. In DNA, the CDR3 is TGTGCCACCCCGAGGGGGAGTGAGACCGGGGAGCTGTTTTTT. It codes for CATPRGSETGELFF.

The V call is TRBV28, the J call TRBJ2-2; the D gene is possibly TRBD2 (6 bases). CDR1 MDHEN and CDR2 SYDVKM come from the germline V gene. The CDR3 length is 17 residues. Trimming removed 6 bases from V and 6 bases from J, with 23 bases in between. The CDR3 region is CASSNENLRLGAGELFF. The CDR3 nucleotides are TGTGCCAGCAGCAACGAGAATCTCCGACTAGGGGCCGGGGAGCTGTTTTTT.

The chain couples TRBV4-1 to TRBJ2-7; D tentatively fits TRBD1 or TRBD2 (5 bases each). Trimming shortened V by 3 bases and J by 4 bases, and 10 bases separated the two germline ends. This CDR3 has 13 amino acids. The germline V gene has CDR1 MGHRA and CDR2 YSYEKL. CDR3 sequence: CASSHAGAYEQYF. As DNA, the CDR3 is TGCGCCAGCAGCCATGCCGGGGCTTACGAGCAGTACTTC.

This clone was seen once. This chain connects TRBV7-6 to TRBJ2-7; D ambiguous. Germline V gene lookup returns CDR1 SGHVS and CDR2 FNYEAQ. The ends were cut back, 0 bases at V and 5 bases at J, with 11 bases in the middle. The length of the CDR3 is 14 residues. CDR3 region: CASSLASRSDEQYF. DNA of the CDR3: TGTGCCAGCAGCTTAGCTAGTAGATCCGACGAGCAGTACTTC.

The chain uses TRBV9 and TRBJ1-3; no reliable D call. The CDR3 sequence is 14 residues long. Germline V gene lookup returns CDR1 SGDLS and CDR2 YYNGEE. V was clipped by 0 bases and J by 0 bases, with 4 bases between them. Here the CDR3 reads CASSVGYSGNTIYF. The CDR3 DNA follows: TGTGCCAGCAGCGTAGGATACTCTGGAAACACCATATATTTT. Together with reference TRBV9 and TRBJ1-3, the CDR3 gives the full variable domain: DSGVTQTPKHLITATGQRVTLRCSPRSGDLSVYWYQQSLDQGLQFLIQYYNGEERAKGNILERFSAQQFPDLHSELNLSSLELGDSALYFCASSVGYSGNTIYFGEGSWLTVV.

This clone was seen just once. V gene TRBV5-1 combines with J gene TRBJ1-1; D perhaps matches TRBD1 (6 bases). The CDR3 has 15 residues. V was clipped by 3 bases and J by 1 base, with 13 bases between them. CDR1 is SGHRS, CDR2 YFSETQ, per germline. The CDR3 reads CASSWGRGTNTEAFF. CDR3 coding DNA: TGCGCCAGCAGCTGGGGTAGGGGGACGAACACTGAAGCTTTCTTT.

This clone was recorded only once. This sequence joins TRBV4-3 and TRBJ1-4; TRBD1 might be the D (6 bases). The CDR3 is made up of 16 amino acids. Germline V gives CDR1 LGHNA, CDR2 YSLEER. V was pared by 1 base and J by 8 bases, with 17 bases between. For the CDR3, the DNA is TGCGCCAGCAGCCAAGCTATCCCGAAAACAGGGGAAAAACTGTTTTTT. Amino acid sequence: CASSQAIPKTGEKLFF.

Written as DNA, the CDR3 is TGCGCCAGCAGTCGCGCGGGCTCCGTCCTGACTTTC. Translated, it gives CASSRAGSVLTF. The rearrangement links TRBV4-1 to TRBJ2-6; perhaps TRBD2 as D (5 bases). The V end lost 6 bases, the J end lost 12 bases, and 12 bases lay between the germline ends. The CDR3 is made up of 12 amino acids. Germline V gives CDR1 MGHRA, CDR2 YSYEKL.

This CDR3 reads CASSPRVPGSYEQYF. For the CDR3, the DNA is TGTGCCAGCAGCCCGCGGGTCCCTGGGAGCTACGAGCAGTACTTC. The chain has TRBV6-4 and TRBJ2-7, with D perhaps matching TRBD2 (5 bases). The V end lost 6 bases, the J end lost 3 bases, and 18 bases lay between the germline ends. Germline loops: CDR1 MRHNA, CDR2 SNTAGT. CDR3 length equals 15 residues.

The rearrangement links TRBV19 to TRBJ2-1, with a tentative D call TRBD2 (6 bases). The CDR3 length is 15 residues. Germline CDR1 is LNHDA and CDR2 is SQIVND (reference sequence). The V and J ends lost 6 bases and 0 bases respectively, with 12 bases between them. The CDR3 DNA sequence: TGTGCCAGTAGCCCGGGACTGAGCTCCTACAATGAGCAGTTCTTC. Protein: CASSPGLSSYNEQFF.

This clone was seen more than once but under ten times. The chain carries TRBV6-6 and TRBJ1-2, with a possible D match to TRBD1 (6 bases). Looked up from germline, CDR1 is MNHNY and CDR2 is SVGAGI (reference sequence). The CDR3 totals 14 residues. Trimming pared 0 bases from V and 4 bases from J, leaving 9 bases between. The CDR3 DNA reads as TGTGCCAGCAGTTACTCGTGGGACACCTATGGCTACACCTTC. This codes for CASSYSWDTYGYTF.

This rearrangement joins TRBV4-1 to TRBJ1-4; 9 bases are shared with TRBD1. CDR3 length equals 16 residues. The germline V gene has CDR1 MGHRA and CDR2 YSYEKL. Trimming removed 1 base from V and 7 bases from J; junction bases left unmatched: 7. As DNA, the CDR3 is TGCGCCAGCAGCCAAGGACAGGGGGAGGGAAGTGAAAAACTGTTTTTT. It yields the protein CASSQGQGEGSEKLFF.

This clone has only one observation. The chain uses TRBV7-2 and TRBJ2-7, with 7 nucleotides matching TRBD2. This CDR3 contains 15 residues. From germline, CDR1 is SGHTA and CDR2 FQGNSA. Unmatched junction bases numbered 10, after V lost 5 bases and J lost 3 bases. This CDR3 reads CASSPRQRGYYEQYF. CDR3 DNA: TGTGCCAGCAGCCCCAGACAGCGGGGCTACTACGAGCAGTACTTC.

This CDR3 is CASSLEGAPEKFF. CDR3 coding DNA: TGTGCCAGCAGTTTAGAAGGGGCCCCCGAAAAGTTCTTC. The V call is TRBV27, the J call TRBJ2-1; D possibly corresponds to TRBD1 (5 bases). Germline V gene lookup returns CDR1 MNHEY and CDR2 SMNVEV (reference sequence). V was shortened by 2 bases and J by 14 bases, with 16 bases between the two germline ends. The CDR3 is made up of 13 amino acids.

The chain uses TRBV6-5 and TRBJ2-1; D unresolved. Deletions cut 6 bases from V and 1 base from J, with 10 bases between. The CDR3 consists of 14 residues. Germline V CDR1 and CDR2: MNHEY, SVGAGI. CDR3 nucleotides: TGTGCCAGCAGGGGCGGTGGTTCCTACAATGAGCAGTTCTTC. This gives the protein CASRGGGSYNEQFF.

The rearrangement links TRBV7-9 to TRBJ1-1; unclear D gene. This CDR3 is built from 18 residues. Trimming removed 8 bases at V and 5 bases at J, with 30 bases between. Germline loops: CDR1 SEHNR, CDR2 FQNEAQ (reference sequence). CDR3 sequence reads: CASGRTTRLVGRETEAFF. The CDR3, as DNA: TGTGCCAGCGGGAGAACTACGAGGCTCGTGGGGAGGGAAACTGAAGCTTTCTTT.

V and J are TRBV7-2 and TRBJ2-1; TRBD2 matches 12 bases. This CDR3 has 15 residues. The germline gives CDR1 SGHTA, CDR2 FQGNSA. The J segment lost 9 bases and the V segment lost 6 bases, leaving 9 bases of the junction unmatched. The CDR3 DNA sequence: TGTGCCAGCAGGACTAGCGGGAGTCTTTTAAGTGAGCAGTTCTTC. As protein: CASRTSGSLLSEQFF. Using reference TRBV7-2 and TRBJ2-1 for the parts outside the CDR3, the full variable domain is GAGVSQSPSNKVTEKGKDVELRCDPISGHTALYWYRQSLGQGLEFLIYFQGNSAPDKSGLPSDRFSAERTGGSVSTLTIQRTQQEDSAVYLCASRTSGSLLSEQFFGPGTRLTVL.

The genes are TRBV28 and TRBJ2-7, with 10 bases lining up with TRBD2. After removal of 4 bases from V and 2 bases from J, the junction contained 8 bases not matched to a gene. The CDR3 has 16 amino acids. From germline, CDR1 is MDHEN and CDR2 SYDVKM. The CDR3 protein is CASSSVLAGGAYEQYF. The CDR3 bases are TGTGCCAGCAGTTCCGTTTTAGCGGGAGGCGCCTACGAGCAGTACTTC.

The chain carries TRBV4-3 and TRBJ2-7, with TRBD1 matching 11 bases. The CDR3 extends over 16 amino acids. CDR1 LGHNA and CDR2 YSLEER come from the germline V gene. The V gene end was trimmed by 0 bases and the J gene end by 6 bases; junction bases not matched to a gene: 7. DNA for the CDR3: TGCGCCAGCAGCCAAGATTTCCCGGGACAGGGGGGCGAGCAGTACTTC. As protein: CASSQDFPGQGGEQYF.